The entry below gives a single T cell receptor (beta chain) sequence along with its context. This clonotype was observed at least ten times. Its antigen is not yet known. No clone much larger than this one lies a single base away; base qualities are absent. The data were taken from a study of T cells after yellow fever vaccination (dated by TCRdb to about 2019). Regarding the complete study: Libraries from fractions with low cell numbers were prepared with the SMART-Seq v4 Ultra Low Input RNA kit. Two healthy male donors, one aged 18 to 30 and one aged 30 to 39 years, were included in the cohort. To track T-cell clones before and after primary and booster YFV17D yellow fever vaccination, bulk TCR alpha and beta repertoires were sequenced longitudinally. Blood samples were taken at several timepoints before and after primary and secondary immunization, and bulk PBMC replicates and cell subsets were isolated. Broad study findings and their caveats: After the booster, most clones that had expanded after primary vaccination were detected again (around 96% of CD4 and roughly nine tenths of CD8), suggesting broad maintenance of memory. A small fraction of clonotypes appeared in both the CD4 and CD8 compartments, likely as a result of convergent recombination. Compared with the primary T-cell response, the secondary T-cell response was weaker but faster, peaking on day 5 rather than day 15. Because only a couple of donors were included in the study, the extent to which the findings can be generalized is limited. Computational filtering was needed because FACS-sorted repertoires could contain abundant contaminating clonotypes from the bulk population.

This specimen's treatment or condition label, interpreted: live attenuated yellow fever vaccine strain. A standard Ficoll-Paque protocol was used to isolate PBMCs from peripheral blood. Dynabeads CD4 and CD8 positive selection kits were used to isolate CD4 and CD8 T-cell fractions. TriZol was used to extract RNA from bulk PBMCs, CD4 and CD8 fractions, and dextramer-positive and dextramer-negative fractions. These reads were obtained on an Illumina NovaSeq 6000. Synthesis of TCR cDNA relied on 5'RACE template switching, a step that introduced a universal primer site along with unique molecular identifiers. Priming of cDNA synthesis was performed from both the TCR alpha and TCR beta constant segments. Libraries were amplified in two PCR steps, with sample barcodes and sequencing adapters added in the second step. Sequencing of libraries was performed on Illumina HiSeq 2500 (2x100 bp) or NovaSeq (2x150 bp). Under the source paper's analysis protocol: MIGEC handled demultiplexing of reads and collapsing into UMI consensus sequences, while MiXCR performed V(D)J alignment. Vaccine-responding clonotypes were identified with edgeR using replicate PBMC samples, with FDR below 0.01 and a log2 fold change above 5 up to day 15 being required. Each bulk clonotype received a CD4 or CD8 identity based on whether the sequenced CD4 or CD8 repertoire contained that clonotype at higher abundance. TCRdb redid the processing of the public reads, applying fastp at Q25 and MiXCR, and retained in-frame beta chains. For every CDR3 protein sequence, its rows merge into one entry that carries the most common genes and DNA. The authors' filters were not applied to this entry. Counted in this sample were about 99,000 distinct CDR3 sequences; around 5.5% of them appeared once. The top ten clonotypes cover more than 40% of the sample.

Germline trimming amounts to 5 bases on V and 7 bases on J, with 10 as the count of junction bases outside the gene matches. Taken from cysteine to phenylalanine, the CDR3 has 15 residues. The sequence is cut down to CDR3 DNA, 45 bases in frame from base 1. The germline V gene supplies CDR1 MNHEY and CDR2 SVGAGI. The sequence is built from TRBV6-5 and TRBJ2-1, with TRBD2 identical over 8 junction bases. The clonotype was recovered from a man between 18 and 29 years old who received the YFV17D yellow fever vaccine. The starting material was CD8+ T cells sorted from PBMCs, obtained 10 days after the yellow fever booster vaccination. The sequence in DNA is TGTGCCAGCAGTCAAGGGACTAGTCGAGGGAATGAGCAGTTCTTC. Translated, this gives CASSQGTSRGNEQFF.